The T cell receptor (beta chain) under discussion was sequenced for a study of cytomegalovirus exposure and HLA in healthy donors. The V gene lost 7 bases and the J gene lost 1 base, with 10 bases spanning the gap. Germline CDR1 reads MDHEN; CDR2 reads SYDVKM. The CDR3 has 13 amino acids. Comment on this clone: Its antigen is undetermined.

Study conclusions and caveats: Reports indicated that the classifier achieved high specificity and sensitivity in diagnosing cytomegalovirus status.

The PCR had 60 Vbeta and 13 Jbeta primers. Generated by immunoSEQ multiplex PCR, the TCRdb table keeps only in-frame clones and is missing some. This sample carries 200,000 to 250,000 clones, 65% to 85% of them seen once, and the ten largest clones take 1.7%. What was sequenced was PBMCs. This chain uses TRBV28 with TRBJ1-1, with D perhaps matching TRBD1 (6 bases). The TCR sequence derives from a man aged 50 or older in good health and CMV-seronegative. For the CDR3, the DNA is TGTGCCAGCACCGACAGGCAGAACACTGAAGCTTTCTTT. Amino acids: CASTDRQNTEAFF.